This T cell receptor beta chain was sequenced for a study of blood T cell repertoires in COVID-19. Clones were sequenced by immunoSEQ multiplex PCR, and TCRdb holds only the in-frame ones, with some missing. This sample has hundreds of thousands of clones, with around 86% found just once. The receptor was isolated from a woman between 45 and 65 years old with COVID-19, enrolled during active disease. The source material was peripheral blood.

The CDR3 sequence: CASRVSGDYGYTF. The DNA for the CDR3 is TGTGCCAGCAGGGTATCGGGGGACTATGGCTACACCTTC. The chain has TRBV12-3 or TRBV12-4 and TRBJ1-2; a weak D match, TRBD1 (5 bases). The germline V and J ends were trimmed by 6 bases and 3 bases, with 11 bases remaining between them. The CDR3 extends over 13 amino acids.